This note documents a single T cell receptor beta chain sequence. The sample originates from a study of blood T cell repertoires in COVID-19. Study overall: Samples representing acute and convalescent COVID-19 were sourced from the United States, Italy and Spain. The analysed material was cDNA or gDNA that came from T cells, B-cell-depleted T cells, or PBMCs.

As handled by the study authors: Nucleated cell counts were estimated from reference gene primer amplification. Sequencing was performed with immunoSEQ multiplex PCR; in TCRdb, only in-frame clones are kept and a portion is missing. That table furnishes V, J and clone size, whereas the DNA furnished D and trimming. The sample contains under 300,000 clones, around 85% of which appear only once. Germline values: CDR1 MNHNY, CDR2 SVGAGI (reference sequence). V dropped 0 bases and J dropped 4 bases, with 12 bases sitting between them. The CDR3 is 15 residues long. The clonotype was recovered from a woman in her 70s with acute or convalescent COVID-19. Sequencing was done on a sample of peripheral blood. This chain uses TRBV6-6 with TRBJ2-5; D not resolved. The DNA of the CDR3 is TGTGCCAGCAGTTACTCGAGAATAGCCCTAGAGACCCAGTACTTC. It specifies CASSYSRIALETQYF.